This TCR beta chain was sequenced in a study of CD4 T cells in relation to SARS-CoV-2 and coronaviruses. Study results and caveats: Crossreactivity was assessed only for spike protein, not other viral proteins.

TCRdb's copy holds only in-frame clones and misses some; the assay was immunoSEQ multiplex PCR. The table shows tens of thousands of clones, with 70% to 90% occurring only once. CD4+ T cells from unexposed donors were obtained before the COVID-19 pandemic (2011-2018). This CDR3 contains 15 residues. Germline CDR1 SGDLS, CDR2 YYNGEE. V shed 3 bases and J 10 bases; nucleotides not matched to a gene: 6. Concerning this clone: Its antigen is still unknown.

The sample consisted of memory CD4+ T cells from PBMCs. The chain is built from TRBV9 and TRBJ2-1; 14 positions agree with TRBD2. The source of this sequence is a human donor in good health. CDR3 region: CASSAGTSGRGEQFF. Written as DNA, the CDR3 is TGTGCCAGCAGCGCCGGGACTAGCGGGAGAGGGGAGCAGTTCTTC.